The entry below describes one TCR beta chain. Under the authors' procedure: From reference gene primer amplification, estimates of nucleated cell counts were derived. Measured with immunoSEQ multiplex PCR; TCRdb has only the in-frame clones, and not every one. That table furnishes V, J and clone size, whereas the DNA furnished D and trimming. In the table there are approximately 250,000 clones, more than 70% of which are singletons. The data are from a study of blood T cell repertoires in COVID-19. Study-wide context: Some COVID-19 samples were acute and others convalescent; all came from the United States, Italy and Spain. In each case, the material was cDNA or gDNA derived from T cells, B-cell-depleted T cells, or PBMCs.

Participants were aged roughly 18 to 100 years from around 24 US areas. The V gene lost 4 bases and the J gene lost 5 bases, with 21 bases spanning the gap. The CDR3 loop spans 16 amino acids. The germline CDR1 and CDR2 sequences are SGHVS and FNYEAQ. Sequences were obtained from PBMCs or T cells enriched from blood (not recorded which). The chain joins TRBV7-6 to TRBJ2-7; D might be TRBD1 (6 bases). The origin of this receptor is a woman aged 40 to 50 with acute COVID-19. CDR3 protein: CASSSRSVQGIHEQYF. The DNA for the CDR3 is TGTGCCAGCAGCTCCCGTAGTGTACAGGGCATCCACGAGCAGTACTTC. Looking up the rest from reference TRBV7-6 and TRBJ2-7 gives the full variable domain: GAGVSQSPRYKVTKRGQDVALRCDPISGHVSLYWYRQALGQGPEFLTYFNYEAQQDKSGLPNDRFSAERPEGSISTLTIQRTEQRDSAMYRCASSSRSVQGIHEQYFGPGTRLTVT.